This T cell receptor beta chain was observed in a study of T cell repertoires in cytomegalovirus infection (dated by TCRdb to between 2018 and 2021). General notes on the study: Alongside well-studied HLA-B-restricted epitopes, the peptide stimulations were aimed at recently identified HLA-C-restricted CMV epitopes, whose presentation resists viral immunomodulation. Donor HLA type was relevant to the analysis, because carriage of CMV infection together with the matching HLA type was indicated by public TCR beta signatures. Study-level results and caveats: The ex vivo response was dominated by HLA-C-restricted CMV-specific TCR beta clonotypes, which also provided the single most frequent clonotype in two of eight donors. In both this cohort and an independent cohort of 300 to 450 donors, the cumulative frequency of public TCR beta family members distinguished carriers of CMV infection plus the relevant HLA type.

The sample's treatment or condition label is to be understood as: in vitro stimulation with specific CMV peptide epitopes to enrich CMV-specific T cells. Sequencing relied on an Illumina HiSeq 1500. TCRdb handled the public reads itself, with Q25 trimming in fastp and clone calling in MiXCR, and kept productive beta chains. Here each entry gathers all rows of one CDR3 protein and keeps the most common genes and DNA. In all, the sample holds around 140,000 distinct CDR3 sequences, and 30% to 40% of those were seen once. Together, the top ten hold about 50% of the sample. To note about this clonotype: It has no known antigen specificity. No base qualities exist here, and no much larger clone lies one base off it.

Inclusive of the bounding cysteine and phenylalanine, the CDR3 is 14 residues long. Of the read, only the CDR3 DNA is kept; its 42 bases are in frame from base 1. V is reduced by 3 bases and J by 7 bases, leaving a spacing of 16 bases between them. CDR1 and CDR2 are drawn from the germline V gene (reference sequence): MNHEY, SMNVEV. Sequenced here: CD8+ T cells from cultured PBMCs, sampled from culture after CMV antigen stimulation. Recombination connected TRBV27 to TRBJ2-7; a confident D gene designation cannot be given. This clonotype originated in a human donor in good health (CMV status not recorded). Some clones in this sample may be carry-over from other donors' samples. The sequenced DNA: TGTGCCAGCAGTTTGGGTGGGCCGTCGCGGGAGCAGTACTTC. Its protein product is CASSLGGPSREQYF.